This T cell receptor (beta chain) was sequenced for a study of cytomegalovirus exposure and HLA in healthy donors. Whole-study findings and limits: In a later analysis, HLA-associated TCR beta chains were more clonally expanded than equally common others. Near-uniform donor sequencing depth was presumed by presence/absence analyses. In an earlier analysis, most TCR beta V segments were productive about 87% or about 30% of the time. Altogether, some 170 TCR beta chains were recorded as cytomegalovirus-associated.

With regard to this clone: What it binds is unknown.

In the PCR, 60 Vbeta and 13 Jbeta primers were used. The protocol was immunoSEQ multiplex PCR, while the TCRdb copy is restricted to in-frame clones and leaves out a portion. The table gives roughly 120,000 clones; the top ten clones make up roughly 1% of it. The source is a man aged 18-30 years in good health and CMV-seronegative. Sequencing was carried out using PBMCs.

The CDR3 loop is CSVPGTQGGYTF. CDR3 in DNA: TGCAGCGTACCTGGGACTCAGGGTGGCTACACCTTC. The V and J genes are TRBV29-1 and TRBJ1-2, with D possibly matching TRBD1 (5 bases). The length of the CDR3 is 12 residues. Germline V gives CDR1 SQVTM, CDR2 ANQGSEA. V lost 6 bases, J lost 7 bases, and 15 bases lay in between.